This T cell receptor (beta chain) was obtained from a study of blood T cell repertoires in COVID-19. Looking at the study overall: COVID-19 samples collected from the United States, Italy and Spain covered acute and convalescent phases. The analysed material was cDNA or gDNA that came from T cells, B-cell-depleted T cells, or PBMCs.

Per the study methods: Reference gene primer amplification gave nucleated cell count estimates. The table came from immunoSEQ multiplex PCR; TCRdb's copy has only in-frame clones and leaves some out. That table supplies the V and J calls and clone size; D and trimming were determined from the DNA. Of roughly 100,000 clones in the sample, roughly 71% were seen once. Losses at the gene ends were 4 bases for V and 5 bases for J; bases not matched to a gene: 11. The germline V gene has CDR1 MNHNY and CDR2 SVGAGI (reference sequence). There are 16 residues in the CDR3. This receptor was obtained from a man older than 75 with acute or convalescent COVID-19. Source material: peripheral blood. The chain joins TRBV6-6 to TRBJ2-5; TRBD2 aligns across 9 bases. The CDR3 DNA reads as TGTGCCAGCAGTTCTCAGCCTAGCGGGAACCCGGAGACCCAGTACTTC. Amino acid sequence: CASSSQPSGNPETQYF.